The 20 T cell receptor beta chains below were found in one sample sequenced in a study of a mutant IDH1 vaccine in newly diagnosed glioma. For these receptors, no antigen is known. The assay was immunoSEQ multiplex PCR, and TCRdb's table has in-frame clones only and misses some. The sample yields over 30,000 clones, about nine tenths seen once. The time point is: week 47, end of study. One vaccine dose held 300 ug of mutant IDH1 20-mer peptide and came with topical imiquimod. The sample here was PBMCs, taken from a glioma patient whose treatment included an IDH1 peptide vaccine. Receptors were obtained from a woman aged 40 to 50 with glioma.

This clone was observed a single time. The rearrangement joins TRBV14 to TRBJ2-7; a possible D gene is TRBD2 (5 bases). Germline lookup yields CDR1 SGHDN and CDR2 FVKESK. The V and J ends lost 5 bases and 1 base respectively, with 15 bases between them. This CDR3 comprises 15 residues. The CDR3 coding sequence is TGTGCCAGCAGCTCCCGTTTTGAGGGATCCTACGAGCAGTACTTC. The encoded protein is CASSSRFEGSYEQYF.

This chain joins TRBV5-1 and TRBJ1-1; TRBD1 is a possible D gene (6 bases). V dropped 0 bases and J dropped 1 base, with 16 bases sitting between them. Germline assignment: CDR1 SGHRS and CDR2 YFSETQ. The CDR3 runs to 17 residues. CDR3 sequence reads: CASSLGIGGQGNTEAFF. The CDR3 coding sequence is TGCGCCAGCAGCTTGGGTATCGGGGGCCAGGGGAACACTGAAGCTTTCTTT.

The V gene is TRBV6-1, the J gene TRBJ1-1; D is uncertain. Germline V gives CDR1 MNHNS, CDR2 SASEGT. The CDR3 spans 13 residues. The V and J ends lost 3 bases and 4 bases respectively, with 9 bases between them. CDR3 nucleotide sequence: TGTGCCAGCAGTGACCGGAGATCCACTGAAGCTTTCTTT. This gives the protein CASSDRRSTEAFF.

This rearrangement joins TRBV10-3 to TRBJ2-3; D is undetermined. This CDR3 is built from 15 residues. V was cut by 2 bases and J by 0 bases, with 9 bases left in between. Per the germline V gene, CDR1 is ENHRY and CDR2 is SYGVKD. The CDR3: CAISEGTLSTDTQYF. The CDR3 bases are TGTGCCATCAGTGAGGGCACTTTAAGCACAGATACGCAGTATTTT.

The J gene is TRBJ2-4, the V gene TRBV21-1; the tabulated D call, TRBD2, remains unverified against the DNA. TRBV21-1 is marked as a pseudogene. The CDR3 is 17 amino acids. DNA of the CDR3: TGTGCCAGCAGCAAAGCGTCGGGGGAAGGAGCCAAAAACATTCAGTACTTC. It is translated as CASSKASGEGAKNIQYF.

CDR3 DNA sequence: TGTGCCAGCAGTATTCGACAGGGGGCCGCAGCTTTCTTT. Translation gives CASSIRQGAAAFF. This rearrangement joins TRBV27 to TRBJ1-1; TRBD1 agrees at 10 bases. The J segment lost 10 bases and the V segment lost 5 bases, leaving 7 bases of the junction unmatched. Germline CDR1 and CDR2: MNHEY and SMNVEV (reference sequence). The CDR3 totals 13 residues.

V usage is TRBV5-1 and J usage is TRBJ2-7; the D is unclear. Trimming removed 3 bases at V and 3 bases at J, with 13 bases between. CDR3 length equals 14 residues. CDR1 SGHRS and CDR2 YFSETQ come from the germline V gene. The CDR3 sequence: CASSSSGGNYEQYF. CDR3 DNA sequence: TGCGCCAGCAGCTCTTCCGGCGGAAACTACGAGCAGTACTTC.

This chain connects TRBV4-1 to TRBJ2-7, with D tentatively TRBD1 (7 bases). CDR1 and CDR2 from the germline V gene are MGHRA and YSYEKL. The V gene lost 0 bases and the J gene lost 3 bases, with 12 bases spanning the gap. The CDR3 is made up of 15 amino acids. This chain's CDR3 is CASSQDRRGLYEQYF. CDR3 bases: TGCGCCAGCAGCCAAGATCGGAGGGGGCTCTACGAGCAGTACTTC.

Only a few counts were recorded for this clone. No DNA is shown, since the ends of the CDR3 on it are uncertain; the CDR3 is the one TCRdb lists. The chain joins TRBV5-8 to TRBJ1-5. Germline CDR1 is SGHTS and CDR2 is YDEGEE. The CDR3 is made up of 16 amino acids, end residues included. The CDR3 sequence: CASSFWRGTSNQPQHF.

This chain connects TRBV7-2 to TRBJ1-5; 8 bases fit TRBD1. Germline assignment: CDR1 SGHTA and CDR2 FQGNSA. The CDR3 spans 16 residues. Trimming removed 5 bases from V and 3 bases from J; junction bases left unmatched: 9. The CDR3 nucleotides read TGTGCCAGCAGCCCATCCCGGACAGGGTCCAATCAGCCCCAGCATTTT. This encodes CASSPSRTGSNQPQHF.

The V gene is TRBV5-6, the J gene TRBJ2-7, with TRBD1 identical over 7 bases. The CDR3 has 14 amino acids. Germline assignment: CDR1 SGHDT and CDR2 YYEEEE. V dropped 4 bases and J dropped 2; count of bases not matched to a gene: 6. CDR3 DNA: TGTGCCAGCAGCGGGAAGACAGGGCCCTACGAGCAGTACTTC. Translating it yields CASSGKTGPYEQYF.

This clone was recorded once. CDR3 protein: CASSLAQGVGELFF. The CDR3 region has the DNA TGTGCCAGCAGCTTAGCGCAGGGCGTCGGGGAGCTGTTTTTT. The gene calls are TRBV7-2 and TRBJ2-2; the D gene is possibly TRBD1 (5 bases). CDR1 and CDR2 (germline): SGHTA, FQGNSA. The V end was cut by 0 bases, the J end by 7 bases, with 9 bases between. This CDR3 is 14 amino acids long.

V and J are TRBV20-1 and TRBJ2-1; D not certain. This CDR3 has 10 residues. CDR1 and CDR2 from the germline V gene are DFQATT and SNEGSKA (reference sequence). Deletions cut 4 bases from V and 8 bases from J, with 6 bases between. The CDR3 sequence: CSAMYHEQFF. Written as DNA, the CDR3 is TGCAGTGCTATGTATCATGAGCAGTTCTTC.

The chain links TRBV27 to TRBJ1-1; D perhaps matches TRBD1 (5 bases). Germline assignment: CDR1 MNHEY and CDR2 SMNVEV (reference sequence). Between the trimmed V and J ends, which lost 2 bases and 4 bases, there was a span of 8 bases. The CDR3 spans 13 residues. CDR3 loop: CASSLRGSTEAFF. In DNA, the CDR3 is TGTGCCAGCAGTTTAAGGGGATCCACTGAAGCTTTCTTT.

The rearrangement joins TRBV18 to TRBJ2-7; D remains ambiguous. CDR1 and CDR2 from the germline V gene are KGHSH and LQKENI. There are 12 residues in the CDR3. Trimming pared 3 bases from V and 2 bases from J, leaving 5 bases between. As DNA, the CDR3 is TGTGCCAGCTCACCTCAGCCCTACGAGCAGTACTTC. Amino acid sequence: CASSPQPYEQYF.

The V gene is TRBV29-1, the J gene TRBJ1-1; maybe TRBD1 (5 bases). This CDR3 region has 14 residues. V was cut by 2 bases and J by 1 base, with 11 bases left in between. Germline V CDR1 and CDR2: SQVTM, ANQGSEA. The chain's CDR3 is CSVESRGTNTEAFF. The CDR3 region has the DNA TGCAGCGTTGAATCCCGGGGGACGAACACTGAAGCTTTCTTT.

V gene TRBV5-1 combines with J gene TRBJ2-7; the D gene is possibly TRBD1 (5 bases). Germline CDR1 is SGHRS and CDR2 is YFSETQ. This CDR3 comprises 13 residues. Trimming left V 0 bases short and J 2 bases short, with 6 bases between. The CDR3: CASSLAGTYEQYF. CDR3 sequence (DNA): TGCGCCAGCAGCTTGGCAGGGACCTACGAGCAGTACTTC.

This clone appeared a single time. The chain combines TRBV19 with TRBJ1-3; 10 bases fit TRBD1. The CDR3 has 17 residues. V trimming: 10 bases; J trimming: 4 bases; junction bases outside the gene matches: 16. Germline CDR1 and CDR2: LNHDA and SQIVND (reference sequence). CDR3 protein: CATWGQGLLSSGNTIYF. The CDR3 DNA follows: TGTGCCACCTGGGGACAGGGGCTTCTTTCCTCCGGAAACACCATATATTTT.

This rearrangement joins TRBV2 to TRBJ2-3, with 12 bases lining up with TRBD2. Germline V gene data show CDR1 as SNHLY and CDR2 as FYNNEI. The CDR3 runs 15 residues. The V gene end was trimmed by 6 bases and the J gene end by 4 bases; junction bases not matched to a gene: 5. Here the CDR3 DNA reads TGTGCCAGCAGCGGACTAGCGGGGAGCGCAGATACGCAGTATTTT. Protein sequence: CASSGLAGSADTQYF.

V gene TRBV6-5 combines with J gene TRBJ1-2, with TRBD1 matching 8 bases. The V gene's germline CDR1 is MNHEY and CDR2 SVGAGI. The CDR3 contains 14 residues. Trimming at V came to 6 bases and at J to 3 bases, leaving 6 bases not matched to a gene. The CDR3 DNA reads TGTGCCAGCAGCCGGACAGGGACTCACTATGGCTACACCTTC. It codes for CASSRTGTHYGYTF.